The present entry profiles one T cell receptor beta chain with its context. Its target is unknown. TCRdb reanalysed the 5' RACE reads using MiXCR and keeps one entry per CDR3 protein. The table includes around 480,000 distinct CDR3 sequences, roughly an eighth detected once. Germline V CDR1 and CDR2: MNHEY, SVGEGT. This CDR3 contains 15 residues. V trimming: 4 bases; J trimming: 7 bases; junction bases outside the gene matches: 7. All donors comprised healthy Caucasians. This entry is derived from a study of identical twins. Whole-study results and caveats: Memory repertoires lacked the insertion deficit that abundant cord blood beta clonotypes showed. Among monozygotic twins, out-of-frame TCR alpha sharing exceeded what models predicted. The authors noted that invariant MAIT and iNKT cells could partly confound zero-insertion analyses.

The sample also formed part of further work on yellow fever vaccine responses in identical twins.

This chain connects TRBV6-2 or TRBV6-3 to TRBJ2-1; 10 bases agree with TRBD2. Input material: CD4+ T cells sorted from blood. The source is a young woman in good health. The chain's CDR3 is CASSFLAGVMNEQFF. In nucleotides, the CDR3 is TGTGCCAGCAGTTTCCTAGCGGGAGTGATGAATGAGCAGTTCTTC.